This T cell receptor beta chain was found in a study of T cell repertoires in cytomegalovirus infection. Study overall: Public TCR beta signature analysis indicated the presence of both CMV infection and matching HLA type.

Ten or more counts support this clonotype. Its antigen is still unknown. Findings and caveats of the study: Summed frequency of public TCR beta families distinguished CMV carriers with the relevant HLA. Dominant in the ex vivo response were TCR beta clonotypes restricted by HLA-C and specific for CMV.

One entry per CDR3 protein, called by TCRdb with MiXCR from the reads. The sample shows roughly 190,000 distinct CDR3 sequences, more than 9% of them seen only once. Sequencing was carried out using PBMCs. The source is a human donor in good health (CMV status not recorded). Some clones in this sample may be carry-over from other donors' samples.

The CDR3 DNA follows: TGTGCCAGCAGCAAGACAGGGGGCAATCAGCCCCAGCATTTT. Translated, it gives CASSKTGGNQPQHF. The chain has TRBV28 and TRBJ1-5; 8 bases agree with TRBD1. The CDR3 sequence is 14 residues long. J was trimmed by 2 bases and V by 6 bases; bases with no gene match: 3. Germline loops: CDR1 MDHEN, CDR2 SYDVKM.